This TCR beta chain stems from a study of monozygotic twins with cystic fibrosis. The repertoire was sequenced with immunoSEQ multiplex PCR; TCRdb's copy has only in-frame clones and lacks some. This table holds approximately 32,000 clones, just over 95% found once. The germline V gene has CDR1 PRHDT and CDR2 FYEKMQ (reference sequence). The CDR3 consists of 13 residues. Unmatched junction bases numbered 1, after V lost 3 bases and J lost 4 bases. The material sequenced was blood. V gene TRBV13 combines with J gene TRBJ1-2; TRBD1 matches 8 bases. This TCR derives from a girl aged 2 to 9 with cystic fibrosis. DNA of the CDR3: TGTGCCAGCAGCTTGGACAGGGCCTATGGCTACACCTTC. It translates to CASSLDRAYGYTF.